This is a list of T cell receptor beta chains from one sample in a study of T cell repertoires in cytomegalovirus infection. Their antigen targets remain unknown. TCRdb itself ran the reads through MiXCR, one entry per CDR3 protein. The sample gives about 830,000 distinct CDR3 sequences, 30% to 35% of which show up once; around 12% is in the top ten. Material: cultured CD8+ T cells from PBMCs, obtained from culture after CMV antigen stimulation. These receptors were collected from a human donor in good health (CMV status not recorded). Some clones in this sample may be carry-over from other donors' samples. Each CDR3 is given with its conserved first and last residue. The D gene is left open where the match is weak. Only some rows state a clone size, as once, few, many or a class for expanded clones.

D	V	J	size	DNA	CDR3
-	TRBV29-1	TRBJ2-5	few	TGCAGCGTCCCGTGGGGGGTCGAGACCCAGTACTTC	CSVPWGVETQYF
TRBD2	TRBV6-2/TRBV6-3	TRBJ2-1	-	TGTGCCAGCAGATTACTAGCGGGAACCTACAATGAGCAGTTCTTC	CASRLLAGTYNEQFF
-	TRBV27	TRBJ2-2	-	TGTGCCAGCAGTTACCAGAGGATCGGGGAGCTGTTTTTT	CASSYQRIGELFF
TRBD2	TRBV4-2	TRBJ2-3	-	TGTGCCAGCAGCCAAGATCTTGGTCTAGCGGGGGGGGATACGCAGTATTTT	CASSQDLGLAGGDTQYF
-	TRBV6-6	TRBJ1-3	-	TGTGCCAGCAGTTACAACAGGGTTTACTCTGGAAACACCATATATTTT	CASSYNRVYSGNTIYF
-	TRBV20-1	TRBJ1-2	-	TGCAGTGCTGTCGGGACGGCTACCCGCTATGGCTACACCTTC	CSAVGTATRYGYTF
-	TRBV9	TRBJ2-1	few	TGTGCCAGCAGCCTTTTTGGGAAGGGAAATGAGCAGTTCTTC	CASSLFGKGNEQFF
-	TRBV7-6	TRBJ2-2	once	TGTGCCCGCACCCAAGGTCGGGGGCCCTTCGGGGAGCTGTTTTTT	CARTQGRGPFGELFF
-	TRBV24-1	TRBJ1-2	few	TGTGCCACCAGTGAAGCCTCCTATGGCTACACCTTC	CATSEASYGYTF
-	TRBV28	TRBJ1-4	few	TGTGCCAGCAGTTTGAGGGCAGGACGTAGTACTAATGAAAAACTGTTTTTT	CASSLRAGRSTNEKLFF
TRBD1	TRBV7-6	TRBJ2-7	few	TGTGCCAGCAGCCAAAACAGGGGGCGCCATTACGAGCAGTACTTC	CASSQNRGRHYEQYF
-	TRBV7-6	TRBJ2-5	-	TGTGCCAGCAGCTTCGATTATGGCGGCGAGACCCAGTACTTC	CASSFDYGGETQYF
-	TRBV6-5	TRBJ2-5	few	TGTGCCAGCAGTTATAGCCTAGTGGAGACCCAGTACTTC	CASSYSLVETQYF
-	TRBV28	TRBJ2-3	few	TGTGCCAGCAGTTACCCCCGTCCCCCGGGACTGACGGTCAATAGCACAGATACGCAGTATTTT	CASSYPRPPGLTVNSTDTQYF
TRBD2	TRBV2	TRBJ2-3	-	TGTGCCAGCAGTGTGACTAGCGGGGGTTCAACTAGCACAGATACGCAGTATTTT	CASSVTSGGSTSTDTQYF
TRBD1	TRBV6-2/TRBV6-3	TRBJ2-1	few	TGTGCCAGCAAGGGACAGGGGATTGTAAATGAGCAGTTCTTC	CASKGQGIVNEQFF
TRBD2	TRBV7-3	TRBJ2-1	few	TGTGCCAGCAGCTTAACGGGGGGAGGGGCGCGTGATGAGCAGTTCTTC	CASSLTGGGARDEQFF
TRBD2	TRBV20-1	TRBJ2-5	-	TGCAGTGCTAGAATTAGCGGGGGGACCCAAGAGACCCAGTACTTC	CSARISGGTQETQYF
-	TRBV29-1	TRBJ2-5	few	TGCAGCGTTGAGTTGCGGAGACGGACCCAGTACTTC	CSVELRRRTQYF
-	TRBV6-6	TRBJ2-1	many	TGTGCCAGCAGTTGGACGGGGGGCCCAGCGAATGAGCAGTTCTTC	CASSWTGGPANEQFF
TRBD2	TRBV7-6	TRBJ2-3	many	TGTGCCAGCAGCTTAGCAACGGAGCGGGGGAGCACAGATACGCAGTATTTT	CASSLATERGSTDTQYF
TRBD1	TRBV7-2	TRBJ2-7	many	TGTGCCAGCAGCACGGCCGGGACAGGGGAAGACGAGCAGTACTTC	CASSTAGTGEDEQYF
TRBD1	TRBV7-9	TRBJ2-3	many	TGTGCCAGCGGTTCCGGGACAGGGCTTGCAGATACGCAGTATTTT	CASGSGTGLADTQYF
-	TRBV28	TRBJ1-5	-	TGTGCCACCTTAATCGGGGGTATTCAGCCCCAGCATTTT	CATLIGGIQPQHF
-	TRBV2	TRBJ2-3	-	TGTGCCAGCAGCACTACTTTGGCAGATACGCAGTATTTT	CASSTTLADTQYF